This T cell receptor (beta chain) originates from a study of blood T cell repertoires in COVID-19. Across the whole study: The analysed material was cDNA or gDNA that came from T cells, B-cell-depleted T cells, or PBMCs.

How the authors handled the data: Amplifying reference gene primers gave estimates of nucleated cell counts. This table comes from immunoSEQ multiplex PCR, and its TCRdb copy is limited to in-frame clones, with some not included. The V and J calls and clone size are taken from that table; D and trimming were inferred from the DNA. The table lists about 200,000 clones, 87% of them singletons. The CDR3 runs 14 residues. V was shortened by 4 bases and J by 3 bases, with 12 bases between the two germline ends. The V gene's germline CDR1 is SEHNR and CDR2 FQNEAQ (reference sequence). V is TRBV7-9 and J is TRBJ1-2; D gene uncertain. The receptor comes from a man in his sixties who had recovered from COVID-19. Sequenced material: peripheral blood. The CDR3 sequence: CASSSYGIYYGYTF. Here the CDR3 DNA reads TGTGCCAGCAGCTCCTACGGGATCTACTATGGCTACACCTTC.